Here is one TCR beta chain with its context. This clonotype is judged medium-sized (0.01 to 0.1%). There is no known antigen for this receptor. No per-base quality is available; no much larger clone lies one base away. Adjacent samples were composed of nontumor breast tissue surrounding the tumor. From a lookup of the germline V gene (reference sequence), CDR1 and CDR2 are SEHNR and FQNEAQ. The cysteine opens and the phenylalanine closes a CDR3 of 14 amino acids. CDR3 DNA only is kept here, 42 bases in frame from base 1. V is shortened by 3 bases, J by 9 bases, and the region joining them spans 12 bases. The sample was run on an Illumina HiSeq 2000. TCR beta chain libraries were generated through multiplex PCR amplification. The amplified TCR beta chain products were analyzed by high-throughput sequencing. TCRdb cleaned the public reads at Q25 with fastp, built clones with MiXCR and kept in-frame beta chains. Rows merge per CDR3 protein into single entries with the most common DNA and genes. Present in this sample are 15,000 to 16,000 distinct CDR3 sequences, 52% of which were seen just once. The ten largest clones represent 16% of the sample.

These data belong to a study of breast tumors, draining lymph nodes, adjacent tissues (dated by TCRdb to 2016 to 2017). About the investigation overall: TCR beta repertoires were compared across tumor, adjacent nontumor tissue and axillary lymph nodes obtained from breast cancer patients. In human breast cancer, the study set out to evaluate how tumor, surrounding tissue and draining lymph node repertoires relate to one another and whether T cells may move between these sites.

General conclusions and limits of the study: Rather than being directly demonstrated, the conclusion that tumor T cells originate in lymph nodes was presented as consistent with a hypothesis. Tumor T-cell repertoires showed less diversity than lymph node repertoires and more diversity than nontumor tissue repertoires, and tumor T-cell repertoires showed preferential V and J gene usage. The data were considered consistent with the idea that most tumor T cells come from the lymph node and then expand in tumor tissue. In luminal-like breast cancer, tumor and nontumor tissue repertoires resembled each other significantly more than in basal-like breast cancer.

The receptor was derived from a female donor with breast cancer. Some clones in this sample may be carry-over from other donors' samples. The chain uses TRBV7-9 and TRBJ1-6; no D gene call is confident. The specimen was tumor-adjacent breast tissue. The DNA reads TGTGCCAGCAGCTTGGAACAACAGACTTCACCCCTCCACTTT. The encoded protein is CASSLEQQTSPLHF.